This is a list of T cell receptor beta chains from one sample in a study of regulatory T cells in long-lasting Graves disease. Each CDR3 protein is one row after TCRdb ran MiXCR on the multiplex PCR reads. The table has 560,000 or so distinct CDR3 sequences, roughly a sixth seen once. These data were likewise used in another study, on T cells in Graves' hyperthyroidism and ophthalmopathy.

The source was peripheral blood mononuclear cells (PBMCs), collected at new diagnosis, from a patient treated with antithyroid drugs. These receptors were obtained from a man aged 18 to 30 with Graves disease. The CDR3 runs from the conserved cysteine through the conserved F or W. A D gene is named only where the DNA matches it firmly. Size tells how often a clone was seen (once, few, many) or the class of an expanded clone, and some rows leave it out.

v_call	clone_size	d_call	j_call	cdr3_aa	cdr3_nt
TRBV20-1	-	-	TRBJ1-1	CSARDPGAHTEAFF	TGCAGTGCTAGAGACCCGGGGGCCCACACTGAAGCTTTCTTT
TRBV28	many	-	TRBJ2-5	CASSRTLVETQYF	TGTGCCAGCAGTAGGACCCTGGTGGAGACCCAGTACTTC
TRBV2	few	TRBD2	TRBJ2-2	CASSERPSGRETNTGELFF	TGTGCCAGCAGTGAAAGGCCTAGCGGGAGAGAGACGAACACCGGGGAGCTGTTTTTT
TRBV5-1	-	-	TRBJ2-4	CASSLVGGGTKNIQYF	TGCGCCAGCAGCTTGGTCGGGGGCGGTACCAAAAACATTCAGTACTTC
TRBV7-2	many	-	TRBJ1-2	CASRLGLPGRGTNYGYTF	TGTGCCAGCAGACTCGGGCTTCCCGGGCGAGGAACGAACTATGGCTACACCTTC
TRBV10-3	-	TRBD1	TRBJ1-2	CASSYRGTAFYGYTF	TGTGCCAGCAGTTACAGGGGGACAGCATTCTATGGCTACACCTTC
TRBV2	many	-	TRBJ2-1	CASSRTGEEQFF	TGTGCCAGCAGCCGCACAGGAGAGGAGCAGTTCTTC
TRBV4-1	few	-	TRBJ1-1	CASSQDRQILEAFF	TGCGCCAGCAGCCAGGACCGACAGATACTTGAAGCTTTCTTT
TRBV12-3/TRBV12-4	few	-	TRBJ1-1	CASSLGPQYTEAFF	TGTGCCAGCAGTTTAGGGCCCCAATACACTGAAGCTTTCTTT
TRBV20-1	-	-	TRBJ2-1	CSVGLSGGSYNEQFF	TGCAGTGTTGGGCTAAGCGGAGGCTCCTACAATGAGCAGTTCTTC